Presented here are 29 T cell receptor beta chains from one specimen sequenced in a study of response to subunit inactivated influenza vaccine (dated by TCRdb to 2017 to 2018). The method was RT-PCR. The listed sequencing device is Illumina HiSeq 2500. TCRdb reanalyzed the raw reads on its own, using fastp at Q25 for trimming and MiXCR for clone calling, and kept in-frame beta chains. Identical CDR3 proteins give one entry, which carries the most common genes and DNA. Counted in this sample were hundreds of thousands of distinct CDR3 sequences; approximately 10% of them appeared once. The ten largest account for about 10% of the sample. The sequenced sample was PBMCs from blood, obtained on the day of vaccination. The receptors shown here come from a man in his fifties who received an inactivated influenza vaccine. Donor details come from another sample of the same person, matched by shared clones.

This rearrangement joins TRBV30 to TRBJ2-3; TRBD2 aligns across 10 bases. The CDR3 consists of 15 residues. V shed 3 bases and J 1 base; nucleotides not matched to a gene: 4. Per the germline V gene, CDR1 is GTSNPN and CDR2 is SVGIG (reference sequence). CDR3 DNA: TGTGCCTGGAGGGAAGCGGGGGGGGGCACAGATACGCAGTATTTT. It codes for CAWREAGGGTDTQYF.

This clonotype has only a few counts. CDR3 protein: CASSLNYRSARTDTQYF. CDR3 DNA: TGTGCCAGCAGCTTGAACTACAGGTCCGCGCGTACAGATACGCAGTATTTT. The chain is built from TRBV5-5 and TRBJ2-3; TRBD1 might be the D (5 bases). There are 17 residues in the CDR3. Germline V gene data show CDR1 as SGHKS and CDR2 as YYEKEE (reference sequence). Trimming stripped 1 base from V and 3 bases from J, with 18 bases between. Using reference TRBV5-5 and TRBJ2-3 for the parts outside the CDR3, the full variable domain is DAGVTQSPTHLIKTRGQQVTLRCSPISGHKSVSWYQQVLGQGPQFIFQYYEKEERGRGNFPDRFSARQFPNYSSELNVNALLLGDSALYLCASSLNYRSARTDTQYFGPGTRLTVL.

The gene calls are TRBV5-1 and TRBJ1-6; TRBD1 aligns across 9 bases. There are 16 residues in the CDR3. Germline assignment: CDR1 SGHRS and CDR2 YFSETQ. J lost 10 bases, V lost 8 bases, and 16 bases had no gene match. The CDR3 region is CARTLNRDRDQSPLHF. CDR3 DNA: TGCGCCAGGACTCTCAACCGGGACAGGGACCAATCACCCCTCCACTTT. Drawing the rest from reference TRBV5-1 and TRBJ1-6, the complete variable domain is KAGVTQTPRYLIKTRGQQVTLSCSPISGHRSVSWYQQTPGQGLQFLFEYFSETQRNKGNFPGRFSGRQFSNSRSEMNVSTLELGDSALYLCARTLNRDRDQSPLHFGNGTRLTVT.

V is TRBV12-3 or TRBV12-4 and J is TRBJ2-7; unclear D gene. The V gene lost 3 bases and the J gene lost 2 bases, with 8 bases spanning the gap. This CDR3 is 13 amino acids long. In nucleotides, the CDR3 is TGTGCCAGCAGTTTCATTGAAGCCTACGAGCAGTACTTC. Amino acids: CASSFIEAYEQYF.

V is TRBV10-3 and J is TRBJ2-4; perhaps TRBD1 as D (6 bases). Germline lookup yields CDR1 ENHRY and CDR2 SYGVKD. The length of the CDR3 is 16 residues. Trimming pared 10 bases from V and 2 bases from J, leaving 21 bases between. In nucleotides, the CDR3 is TGTGCCAGCCGGGACACCCTCCCACCCCCCAAAAACATTCAGTACTTC. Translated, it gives CASRDTLPPPKNIQYF.

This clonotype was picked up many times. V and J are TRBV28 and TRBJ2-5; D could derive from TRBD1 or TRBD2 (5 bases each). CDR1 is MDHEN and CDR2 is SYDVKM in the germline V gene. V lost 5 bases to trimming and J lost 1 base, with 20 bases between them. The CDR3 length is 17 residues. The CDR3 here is CASSPRQRARAQETQYF. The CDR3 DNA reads TGTGCCAGCAGTCCGAGACAGAGGGCGAGGGCCCAAGAGACCCAGTACTTC.

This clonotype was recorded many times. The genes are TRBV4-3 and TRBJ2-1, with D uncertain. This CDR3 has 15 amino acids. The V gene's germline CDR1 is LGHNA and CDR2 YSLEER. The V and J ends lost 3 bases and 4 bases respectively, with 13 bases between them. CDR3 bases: TGCGCCAGCAGCCAGGGCCCCGACCGTTACAATGAGCAGTTCTTC. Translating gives CASSQGPDRYNEQFF.

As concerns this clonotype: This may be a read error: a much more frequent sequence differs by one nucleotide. The CDR3 loop reads CAGSLRSINEQFF. In DNA form, the CDR3 reads TGTGCCGGCAGCCTGCGGTCTATCAATGAGCAGTTCTTC. V usage is TRBV7-2 and J usage is TRBJ2-1, with D uncertain. The CDR3 length is 13 residues. Germline-derived CDR1 and CDR2 are SGHTA and FQGNSA. The whole variable domain, remainder taken from reference TRBV7-2 and TRBJ2-1, is GAGVSQSPSNKVTEKGKDVELRCDPISGHTALYWYRQSLGQGLEFLIYFQGNSAPDKSGLPSDRFSAERTGGSVSTLTIQRTQQEDSAVYLCAGSLRSINEQFFGPGTRLTVL.

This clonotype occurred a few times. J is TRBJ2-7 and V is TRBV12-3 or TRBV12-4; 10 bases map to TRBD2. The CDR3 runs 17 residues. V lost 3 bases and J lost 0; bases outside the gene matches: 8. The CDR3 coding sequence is TGTGCCAGCAGTTTGGCTAGCGGGGGCCTGAGCTCCTACGAGCAGTACTTC. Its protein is CASSLASGGLSSYEQYF.

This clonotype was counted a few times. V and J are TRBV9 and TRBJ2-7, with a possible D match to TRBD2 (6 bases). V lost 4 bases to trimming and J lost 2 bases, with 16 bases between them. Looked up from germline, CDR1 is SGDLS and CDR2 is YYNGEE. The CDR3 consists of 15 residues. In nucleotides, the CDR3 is TGTGCCAGCAGCCGAGGTAGGGGAGGAACCTACGAGCAGTACTTC. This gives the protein CASSRGRGGTYEQYF. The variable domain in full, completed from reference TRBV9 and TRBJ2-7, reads DSGVTQTPKHLITATGQRVTLRCSPRSGDLSVYWYQQSLDQGLQFLIQYYNGEERAKGNILERFSAQQFPDLHSELNLSSLELGDSALYFCASSRGRGGTYEQYFGPGTRLTVT.

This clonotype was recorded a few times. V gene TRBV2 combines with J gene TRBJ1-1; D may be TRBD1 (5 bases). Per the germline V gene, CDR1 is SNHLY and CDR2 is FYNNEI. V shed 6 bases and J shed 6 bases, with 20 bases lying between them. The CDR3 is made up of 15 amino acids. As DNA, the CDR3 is TGTGCCAGCAGGGACTTGGGGACGCCGACGTCTGAAGCTTTCTTT. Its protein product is CASRDLGTPTSEAFF.

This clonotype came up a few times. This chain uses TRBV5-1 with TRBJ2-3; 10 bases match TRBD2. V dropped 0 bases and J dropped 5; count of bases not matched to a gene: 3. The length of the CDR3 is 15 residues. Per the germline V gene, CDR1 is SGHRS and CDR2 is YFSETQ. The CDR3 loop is CASSLGSGRIDTQYF. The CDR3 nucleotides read TGCGCCAGCAGCTTGGGTAGCGGGAGGATAGATACGCAGTATTTT.

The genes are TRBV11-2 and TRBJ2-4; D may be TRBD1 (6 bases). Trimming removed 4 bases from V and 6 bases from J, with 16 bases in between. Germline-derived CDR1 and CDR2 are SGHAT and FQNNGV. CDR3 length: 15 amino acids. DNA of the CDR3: TGTGCCAGCAGCTACAGGGATGGGTCCGCAAACATTCAGTACTTC. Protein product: CASSYRDGSANIQYF.

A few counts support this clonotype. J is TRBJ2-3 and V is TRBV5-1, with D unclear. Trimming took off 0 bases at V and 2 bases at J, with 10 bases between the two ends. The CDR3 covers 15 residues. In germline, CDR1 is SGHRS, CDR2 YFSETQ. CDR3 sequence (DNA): TGCGCCAGCAGCTTGGGAGCCACTTCCACAGATACGCAGTATTTT. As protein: CASSLGATSTDTQYF.

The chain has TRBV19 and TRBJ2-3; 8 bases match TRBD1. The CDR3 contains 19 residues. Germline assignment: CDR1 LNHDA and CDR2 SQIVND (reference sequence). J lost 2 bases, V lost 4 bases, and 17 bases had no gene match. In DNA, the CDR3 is TGTGCCAGTAGTACATTCTATACCGGGACAGGCACTTTCACAGATACGCAGTATTTT. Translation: CASSTFYTGTGTFTDTQYF.

CDR3 sequence reads: CASSVGVGGPGEQYF. CDR3 coding DNA: TGTGCCAGCAGCGTAGGAGTGGGAGGGCCGGGCGAGCAGTACTTC. V usage is TRBV9 and J usage is TRBJ2-7; 7 bases map to TRBD2. The length of the CDR3 is 15 residues. CDR1 is SGDLS, CDR2 YYNGEE, per germline. The J segment lost 6 bases and the V segment lost 0 bases, leaving 9 bases of the junction unmatched. The full variable domain, its missing parts supplied by reference TRBV9 and TRBJ2-7, is DSGVTQTPKHLITATGQRVTLRCSPRSGDLSVYWYQQSLDQGLQFLIQYYNGEERAKGNILERFSAQQFPDLHSELNLSSLELGDSALYFCASSVGVGGPGEQYFGPGTRLTVT.

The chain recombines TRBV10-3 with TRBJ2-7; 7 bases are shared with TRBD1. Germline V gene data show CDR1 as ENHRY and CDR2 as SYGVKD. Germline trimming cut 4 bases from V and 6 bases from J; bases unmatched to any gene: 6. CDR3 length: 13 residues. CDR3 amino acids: CAISASGTAEQYF. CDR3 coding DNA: TGTGCCATCAGTGCCTCCGGGACAGCCGAGCAGTACTTC.

The CDR3 loop is CASSQGGGVTTDTQYF. The CDR3 nucleotides are TGCGCCAGCAGCCAAGGTGGCGGGGTGACCACAGATACGCAGTATTTT. The rearrangement uses TRBV4-3 and TRBJ2-3; maybe TRBD2 (6 bases). V was shortened by 1 base and J by 2 bases, with 13 bases between the two germline ends. The CDR3 is 16 residues long. From germline, CDR1 is LGHNA and CDR2 YSLEER.

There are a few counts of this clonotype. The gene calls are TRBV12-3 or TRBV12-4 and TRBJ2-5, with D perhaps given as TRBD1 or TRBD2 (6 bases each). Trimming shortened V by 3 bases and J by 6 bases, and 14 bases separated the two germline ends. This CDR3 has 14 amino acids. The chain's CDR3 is CASSFEGGLQTQYF. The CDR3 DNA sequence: TGTGCCAGCAGTTTTGAGGGGGGCCTCCAGACCCAGTACTTC.

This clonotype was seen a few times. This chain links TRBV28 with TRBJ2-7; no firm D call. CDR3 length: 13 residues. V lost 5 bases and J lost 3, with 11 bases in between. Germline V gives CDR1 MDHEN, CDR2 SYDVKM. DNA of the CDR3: TGTGCCAGCAGTCCCAATACCATCTACGAGCAGTACTTC. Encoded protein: CASSPNTIYEQYF.

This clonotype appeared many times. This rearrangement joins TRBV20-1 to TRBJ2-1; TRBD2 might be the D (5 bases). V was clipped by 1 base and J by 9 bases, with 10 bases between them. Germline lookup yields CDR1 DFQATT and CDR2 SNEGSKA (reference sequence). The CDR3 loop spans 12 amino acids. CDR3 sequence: CSARGPAGEQFF. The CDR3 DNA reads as TGCAGTGCTAGAGGCCCCGCGGGTGAGCAGTTCTTC.

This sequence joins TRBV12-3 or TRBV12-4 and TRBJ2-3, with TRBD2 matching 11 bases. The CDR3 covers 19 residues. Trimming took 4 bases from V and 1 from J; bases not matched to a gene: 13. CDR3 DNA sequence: TGTGCCAGCAGTTCAAACCGACTAGCGGGGTTTGCAGGCACAGATACGCAGTATTTT. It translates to CASSSNRLAGFAGTDTQYF.

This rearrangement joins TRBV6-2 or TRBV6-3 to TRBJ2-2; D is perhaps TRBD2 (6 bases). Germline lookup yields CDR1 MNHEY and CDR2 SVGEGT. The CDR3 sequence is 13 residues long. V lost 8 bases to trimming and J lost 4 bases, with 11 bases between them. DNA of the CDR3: TGTGCCAGCCGGAGGGGTGGCACCGGGGAGCTGTTTTTT. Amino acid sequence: CASRRGGTGELFF.

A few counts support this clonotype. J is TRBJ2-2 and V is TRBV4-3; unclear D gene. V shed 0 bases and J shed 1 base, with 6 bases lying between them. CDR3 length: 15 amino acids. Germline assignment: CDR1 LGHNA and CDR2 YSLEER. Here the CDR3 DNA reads TGCGCCAGCAGCCAAGAAGGCCTGAACACCGGGGAGCTGTTTTTT. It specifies CASSQEGLNTGELFF.

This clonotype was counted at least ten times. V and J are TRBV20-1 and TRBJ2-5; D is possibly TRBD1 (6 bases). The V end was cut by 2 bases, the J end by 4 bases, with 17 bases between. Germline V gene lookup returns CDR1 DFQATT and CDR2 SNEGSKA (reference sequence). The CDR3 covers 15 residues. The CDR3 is CSARKGTGSSETQYF. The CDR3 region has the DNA TGCAGTGCTAGAAAGGGTACAGGGTCGTCAGAGACCCAGTACTTC.

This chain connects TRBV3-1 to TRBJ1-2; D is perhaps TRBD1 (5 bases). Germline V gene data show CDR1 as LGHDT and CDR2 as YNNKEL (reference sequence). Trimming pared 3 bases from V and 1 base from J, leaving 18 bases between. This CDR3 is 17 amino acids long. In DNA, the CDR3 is TGTGCCAGCAGCCACCGACCACAGGCTGATTTTAACTATGGCTACACCTTC. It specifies CASSHRPQADFNYGYTF.

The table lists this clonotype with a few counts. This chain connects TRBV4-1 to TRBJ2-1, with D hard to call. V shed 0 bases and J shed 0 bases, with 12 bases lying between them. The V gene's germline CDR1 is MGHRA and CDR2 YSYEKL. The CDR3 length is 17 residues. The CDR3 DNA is TGCGCCAGCAGCCAAGAGCACACGGCAAGCTCCTACAATGAGCAGTTCTTC. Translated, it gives CASSQEHTASSYNEQFF.

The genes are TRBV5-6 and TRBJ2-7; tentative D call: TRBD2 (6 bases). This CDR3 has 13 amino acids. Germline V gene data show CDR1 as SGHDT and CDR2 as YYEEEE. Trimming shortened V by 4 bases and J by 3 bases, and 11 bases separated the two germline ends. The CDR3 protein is CASSRGIIYEQYF. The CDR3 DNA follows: TGTGCCAGCAGCCGGGGGATAATCTACGAGCAGTACTTC.

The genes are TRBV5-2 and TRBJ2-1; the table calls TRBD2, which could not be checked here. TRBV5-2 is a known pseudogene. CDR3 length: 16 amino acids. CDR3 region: CARGPGLVCPYNEQFF. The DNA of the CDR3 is TGTGCCAGGGGCCCCGGGCTAGTCTGCCCCTACAATGAGCAGTTCTTC.